This T cell receptor beta chain comes out of a study of blood T cell repertoires in COVID-19. Study-wide context: The United States, Italy and Spain provided the acute and convalescent COVID-19 samples. Nucleic acid was either cDNA or gDNA, and it came from T cells, B-cell-depleted T cells, or PBMCs.

V lost 7 bases, J lost 3 bases, and 10 bases lay in between. Germline-derived CDR1 and CDR2 are MGHDK and SYGVNS. The CDR3 spans 13 residues. Repertoires were generated with immunoSEQ multiplex PCR, while TCRdb's copy carries only in-frame clones and drops some. The sample contains roughly 180,000 clones, approximately 86% of which appear only once. V gene TRBV25-1 combines with J gene TRBJ2-1; D perhaps matches TRBD1 (5 bases). Sequencing was done on a sample of peripheral blood. The sequence derives from a young man with acute or convalescent COVID-19. The CDR3 DNA sequence: TGTGCCAGCACCCAAGACAGCTACAATGAGCAGTTCTTC. Amino acid sequence: CASTQDSYNEQFF.